This T cell receptor beta chain was documented in a study of T cell repertoires in cytomegalovirus infection. One entry per CDR3 protein, called by TCRdb with MiXCR from the reads. This sample has approximately 500,000 distinct CDR3 sequences; around 30% occur once, and the top ten carry about a sixth. The sample holds a few counts of this clonotype. As yet, its antigen is unknown. This CDR3 region has 14 residues. In germline, CDR1 is MNHEY, CDR2 SVGEGT. The ends were cut back, 2 bases at V and 3 bases at J, with 8 bases in the middle. Sample: cultured PBMCs, taken from culture after CMV antigen stimulation. J is TRBJ1-5 and V is TRBV6-2 or TRBV6-3, with a weak D call TRBD1 (5 bases). The TCR comes from a human donor in good health (CMV status not recorded). Some clones in this sample may be carry-over from other donors' samples. In DNA form, the CDR3 reads TGTGCCAGCAGTTACGGGGGGAACAATCAGCCCCAGCATTTT. Translating gives CASSYGGNNQPQHF.